What follows describes a single TCR beta chain. In the study's own analysis: Amplification from reference gene primers served as the basis for estimated nucleated cell counts. Using immunoSEQ multiplex PCR, the repertoire was profiled, and TCRdb retains in-frame clones only, with some absent. The DNA was the basis for D and trimming; V, J and clone size are from that table. Here the sample spans 100,000 or so clones, over 65% being singletons. V was clipped by 3 bases and J by 7 bases, with 15 bases between them. This CDR3 is built from 14 residues. CDR1 and CDR2 (germline): MNHEY, SVGEGT. The sample is drawn from a study of blood T cell repertoires in COVID-19. Study information: Sites in the United States, Italy and Spain provided acute and convalescent COVID-19 samples. From T cells, B-cell-depleted T cells, or PBMCs came the material, which was cDNA or gDNA.

The sequencing input was peripheral blood. This receptor was identified in a human donor in a cohort sampled during active COVID-19. The rearrangement links TRBV6-2 or TRBV6-3 to TRBJ1-1; unclear D gene. The CDR3 region has the DNA TGTGCCAGCAGTTATTCACTCTTAGGGAGTGAAGCTTTCTTT. Its translation: CASSYSLLGSEAFF.